Listed below are T cell receptor beta chains from one sample, sequenced in a study of Ad26.COV2.S vaccination and SARS-CoV-2 variants. TCRdb's table, derived via immunoSEQ multiplex PCR, lists solely in-frame clones and lacks some. The sample lists over 400,000 clones, 90% occurring once. This material consisted of peripheral blood, taken in a trial of Ad26.COV2.S vaccine versus placebo. The origin of the receptors is a person aged 18-60 years who received the Ad26.COV2.S COVID-19 vaccine or a placebo. CDR3s include the opening cysteine and the closing phenylalanine or tryptophan. A D gene is named only where the DNA matches it firmly.

V gene: TRBV7-6; J gene: TRBJ2-5; D gene: TRBD2; CDR3 protein: CASSGAGVGETQYF
V gene: TRBV4-3; J gene: TRBJ1-1; D gene: .; CDR3 protein: CASSQEAGYGTEAFF
V gene: TRBV7-2; J gene: TRBJ2-7; D gene: TRBD1; CDR3 protein: CASSMGQGEYEQYF
V gene: TRBV19; J gene: TRBJ2-1; D gene: .; CDR3 protein: CASGTGLSSYNEQFF
V gene: TRBV7-2; J gene: TRBJ2-7; D gene: TRBD2; CDR3 protein: CASSSRGGLAGSEQYF
V gene: TRBV28; J gene: TRBJ2-2; D gene: TRBD1; CDR3 protein: CASSPRQGTYNPNTGELFF
V gene: TRBV4-3; J gene: TRBJ1-4; D gene: .; CDR3 protein: CASSLKPRATNEKLFF
V gene: TRBV5-8; J gene: TRBJ2-3; D gene: .; CDR3 protein: CASSLASDTQYF
V gene: TRBV7-9; J gene: TRBJ1-4; D gene: .; CDR3 protein: CASSLDRRGVDEKLFF
V gene: TRBV7-9; J gene: TRBJ1-5; D gene: .; CDR3 protein: CASSPSGMGNQPQHF
V gene: TRBV19; J gene: TRBJ2-6; D gene: .; CDR3 protein: CASSIGGKLSGANVLTF
V gene: TRBV7-9; J gene: TRBJ2-1; D gene: .; CDR3 protein: CASSQRLGDWYNEQFF
V gene: TRBV6-2/TRBV6-3; J gene: TRBJ2-7; D gene: TRBD2; CDR3 protein: CASSLAGGYEQYF
V gene: TRBV19; J gene: TRBJ2-3; D gene: TRBD1; CDR3 protein: CASKRTGGIDTQYF